Listed below are T cell receptor beta chains from one sample, sequenced in a study of T cell responses to AZD1222 COVID-19 vaccine. Produced via immunoSEQ multiplex PCR; TCRdb's table is partial and in-frame only. The repertoire has 52,000 or so clones, approximately 84% of them found once; the top ten carry over 20%. Specimen: peripheral blood, collected on day 0 of AZD1222 vaccination. The receptors were sampled from an adult in good health. Each CDR3 is given with its conserved first and last residue. The order of the fields is J gene, clone size, V gene, D gene, CDR3 DNA, CDR3 protein. A D gene is named only where the DNA matches it firmly. Only some rows state a clone size, as once, few, many or a class for expanded clones.

TRBJ1-1	once	TRBV7-9	-	TGTGCCAGCAACCAATACGCGGGGGGCTCCAGAACTGAAGCTTTCTTT	CASNQYAGGSRTEAFF
TRBJ1-6	-	TRBV9	TRBD1	TGTGCCAGCAGCGTAGAGAGACAGGGAGGGTCACCCCTCCACTTT	CASSVERQGGSPLHF
TRBJ2-3	-	TRBV6-5	-	TGTGCCAGCAGTTACCCGACGACAGTAAACACAGATACGCAGTATTTT	CASSYPTTVNTDTQYF
TRBJ1-2	-	TRBV11-2	TRBD1	TGTGCCAGCAGCCACTGGACAGGGACAACCTATGGCTACACCTTC	CASSHWTGTTYGYTF
TRBJ1-2	-	TRBV27	TRBD1	TGTGCCAGCAGTCCCAGGACAGGGGGGAGAGGCTACACCTTC	CASSPRTGGRGYTF
TRBJ2-2	-	TRBV7-2	-	TGTGCCAGCAGCTTAGCAAAAGGGGTGGGCGGGGAGCTGTTTTTT	CASSLAKGVGGELFF
TRBJ2-4	-	TRBV2	-	TGTGCCAGATCGAAGGTGGGGGCCAAAAACATTCAGTACTTC	CARSKVGAKNIQYF
TRBJ1-2	-	TRBV19	-	TGTGCCAGTAGCACCCGGGGCACTAACTATGGCTACACCTTC	CASSTRGTNYGYTF
TRBJ2-7	-	TRBV27	-	TGTGCCAGCAGTTCCAGGGGGGGGCCCAGGTCCTACGAGCAGTACTTC	CASSSRGGPRSYEQYF
TRBJ2-1	few	TRBV11-2	TRBD2	TGTGCCAGCAGCTTAGGGGCAGCGGGAGGTGACAATGAGCAGTTCTTC	CASSLGAAGGDNEQFF
TRBJ2-7	few	TRBV10-3	TRBD2	TGTGCCATCAGTGAGCCGACTAGCGGCTACGAGCAGTACTTC	CAISEPTSGYEQYF
TRBJ1-2	-	TRBV19	TRBD1	TGTGCCAGTAGTATACCCGGACAGGGGGCTAATGGCTACACCTTC	CASSIPGQGANGYTF
TRBJ2-2	-	TRBV27	TRBD1	TGTGCAGCAGGGGACAGGACAACCGGGGAGCTGTTTTTT	CAAGDRTTGELFF
TRBJ2-7	-	TRBV11-2	TRBD2	TGTGCCAGCAGCTTCCTTAGGGAACTTAGCGGGAGGGCCTACGAGCAGTACTTC	CASSFLRELSGRAYEQYF
TRBJ1-2	-	TRBV2	-	TGTGCCAGCAGGGTAGGAAGCTATGGCTACACCTTC	CASRVGSYGYTF
TRBJ1-2	-	TRBV4-3	-	TGCGCCAGCAGCCAAAAAAAGGGGAGGAACTATGGCTACACCTTC	CASSQKKGRNYGYTF
TRBJ1-1	-	TRBV7-9	TRBD1	TGTGCCAGCAGCTCGACTGGAGAGACAGGGCTGAACACTGAAGCTTTCTTT	CASSSTGETGLNTEAFF
TRBJ2-7	-	TRBV5-4	TRBD2	TGTGCCAGCAGCTGGAGACTAGCGGGCAAAGGAGAGCAGTACTTC	CASSWRLAGKGEQYF
TRBJ1-5	-	TRBV19	-	TGTGCCAGTAGTTCTCAGGTGGAGTCGGGCCAGCCCCAGCATTTT	CASSSQVESGQPQHF
TRBJ1-5	few	TRBV6-5	TRBD1	TGTGCCAGCAGGAGGGGGACAGATCGGGTTCAGCCCCAGCATTTT	CASRRGTDRVQPQHF
TRBJ1-3	once	TRBV28	-	TGTGCCAGCAGTTCCAGAGGTTTCTCTGGAAACACCATATATTTT	CASSSRGFSGNTIYF
TRBJ2-7	-	TRBV4-1	TRBD1	TGCGCCAGCAGCCAAGATTTTAAGACAGGGGCAGGCTACGAGCAGTACTTC	CASSQDFKTGAGYEQYF
TRBJ2-7	-	TRBV12-3/TRBV12-4	TRBD2	TGTGCCAGCAGTTTGAGCGGGAGGAGCGAGCAGTACTTC	CASSLSGRSEQYF
TRBJ1-5	-	TRBV11-2	-	TGTGCCAGCCCCAGGGGAGGTTGGTCCCAGCATTTT	CASPRGGWSQHF
TRBJ2-1	-	TRBV11-3	-	TGTGCCAGCAGCCCCCAGAACAATGAGCAGTTCTTC	CASSPQNNEQFF
TRBJ2-3	-	TRBV12-3/TRBV12-4	-	TGTGCCAGCAGTTTAGCGCGGGATACGCAGTATTTT	CASSLARDTQYF
TRBJ2-7	-	TRBV6-2/TRBV6-3	-	TGTGCCAGCAGCCAACTAACCCACTTCAGTGGCGGGAAGGTCCCCTACGAGCAGTACTTC	CASSQLTHFSGGKVPYEQYF
TRBJ2-2	-	TRBV18	TRBD1	TGTGCCAGCTCACCGGGACAGGGTTCCACCGGGGAGCTGTTTTTT	CASSPGQGSTGELFF
TRBJ1-2	-	TRBV19	TRBD1	TGTGCCAGTAGCCACTACAGGGGCGAGATTAACTATGGCTACACCTTC	CASSHYRGEINYGYTF
TRBJ1-1	-	TRBV6-5	-	TGTGCCAGCAGGAGACAGCATGAAGCTTTCTTT	CASRRQHEAFF
TRBJ1-2	-	TRBV19	-	TGTGCGGAGGTGGGGGGCCCAGGCTATGGCTACACCTTC	CAEVGGPGYGYTF
TRBJ1-3	-	TRBV18	-	TGTGCCAGCTCACCCGACAGCCTCTCTGGAAACACCATATATTTT	CASSPDSLSGNTIYF
TRBJ2-2	-	TRBV9	TRBD1	TGTGCCAGCAGCCGGGACAGGGGGATTGGCGGGGAGCTGTTTTTT	CASSRDRGIGGELFF
TRBJ1-3	-	TRBV11-2	-	TGTGCCAGCAGGCAAATAACTTCTGGAAACACCATATATTTT	CASRQITSGNTIYF
TRBJ2-7	once	TRBV12-3/TRBV12-4	-	TGTGCCAGCAGTTTGGTCGACGAGCAGTACTTC	CASSLVDEQYF
TRBJ2-1	-	TRBV5-6	-	TGTGCCAGCAGCACCGTAGCGGCCGATGAGCAGTTCTTC	CASSTVAADEQFF
TRBJ2-3	-	TRBV28	TRBD2	TGTGCCAGCAGGCCGGGGGGGGGCACAGATACGCAGTATTTT	CASRPGGGTDTQYF
TRBJ1-1	-	TRBV19	TRBD1	TGTGCCAGTAGTTATAGGGACAGTGGGGGGACTGAAGCTTTCTTT	CASSYRDSGGTEAFF
TRBJ2-4	-	TRBV18	-	TGTGCCAGCTCACCACGTGAGAGGGCGGCAGCCAAAAACATTCAGTACTTC	CASSPRERAAAKNIQYF
TRBJ2-3	-	TRBV29-1	TRBD1	TGCAGCGTCGGGACAGGGCCAGAGAGGATGGATACGCAGTATTTT	CSVGTGPERMDTQYF
TRBJ1-2	-	TRBV6-5	-	TGTGCCAGCAGGGGCGGGGGGGGCTATGGCTACACCTTC	CASRGGGGYGYTF
TRBJ1-2	-	TRBV7-9	TRBD1	TGTGCCAGCAGCCTAGGGACAGGGGTCCTAAAAAACTATGGCTACACCTTC	CASSLGTGVLKNYGYTF
TRBJ2-7	-	TRBV27	-	TGTGCCAGCAAAAGGGGAGAACGGGGCTACGAGCAGTACTTC	CASKRGERGYEQYF
TRBJ1-1	-	TRBV28	-	TGTGCCAGCAGTTCCCCGGGACCGACATATGAAGCTTTCTTT	CASSSPGPTYEAFF
TRBJ2-7	-	TRBV5-5	TRBD1	TGTGCCAGCAGCGCCGGGACAGGACCTCAACGCGAGCAGTACTTC	CASSAGTGPQREQYF
TRBJ1-2	-	TRBV10-3	-	TGTGCCACCGGGACACCAAACCTCTATGGCTACACCTTC	CATGTPNLYGYTF
TRBJ1-1	-	TRBV6-6	-	TGTGCCAGCAGTAAGGAGACTGGGGTGAACACTGAAGCTTTCTTT	CASSKETGVNTEAFF
TRBJ1-5	-	TRBV28	TRBD1	TGTGCCAGCCAAGGGACAGGAAATCAGCCCCAGCATTTT	CASQGTGNQPQHF
TRBJ2-1	-	TRBV2	-	TGTGCCAGCGCAAGGATAGCAAGTGACTACAATGAGCAGTTCTTC	CASARIASDYNEQFF
TRBJ2-1	-	TRBV7-8	-	TGTGCCAGCAGCTTCGCCGGGAGAGTCGGAGAGCAGTTCTTC	CASSFAGRVGEQFF
TRBJ2-3	-	TRBV6-5	-	TGTGCCAGCAGAAACCGGGCCACAGATACGCAGTATTTT	CASRNRATDTQYF
TRBJ1-4	-	TRBV7-9	-	TGTGCCAGCAGCTTAGGGGAAAATAGTGAAAAACTGTTTTTT	CASSLGENSEKLFF